This TCR beta chain was observed in a study of PD-L1 blockade in urothelial cancer. Turning to the study itself: Most of the 29 patients were men whose urothelial cancer was bladder-origin.

CDR1 is SGHRS, CDR2 YFSETQ, per germline. The CDR3 sequence is 15 residues long. The V end was cut by 4 bases, the J end by 1 base, with 14 bases between. The protocol was immunoSEQ multiplex PCR, while the TCRdb copy is restricted to in-frame clones and leaves out a portion. The table has tens of thousands of clones, 84% seen once. Time point described: pretreatment peripheral blood. The TCR was taken from a man between 60 and 70 years old with urothelial cancer. This specimen was PBMCs, taken around atezolizumab (anti-PD-L1) treatment. V and J are TRBV5-1 and TRBJ2-5, with a tentative D call TRBD1 (6 bases). Here the CDR3 reads CASSRGQKLQETQYF. The CDR3 coding sequence is TGCGCCAGCAGCCGCGGACAGAAACTCCAAGAGACCCAGTACTTC.